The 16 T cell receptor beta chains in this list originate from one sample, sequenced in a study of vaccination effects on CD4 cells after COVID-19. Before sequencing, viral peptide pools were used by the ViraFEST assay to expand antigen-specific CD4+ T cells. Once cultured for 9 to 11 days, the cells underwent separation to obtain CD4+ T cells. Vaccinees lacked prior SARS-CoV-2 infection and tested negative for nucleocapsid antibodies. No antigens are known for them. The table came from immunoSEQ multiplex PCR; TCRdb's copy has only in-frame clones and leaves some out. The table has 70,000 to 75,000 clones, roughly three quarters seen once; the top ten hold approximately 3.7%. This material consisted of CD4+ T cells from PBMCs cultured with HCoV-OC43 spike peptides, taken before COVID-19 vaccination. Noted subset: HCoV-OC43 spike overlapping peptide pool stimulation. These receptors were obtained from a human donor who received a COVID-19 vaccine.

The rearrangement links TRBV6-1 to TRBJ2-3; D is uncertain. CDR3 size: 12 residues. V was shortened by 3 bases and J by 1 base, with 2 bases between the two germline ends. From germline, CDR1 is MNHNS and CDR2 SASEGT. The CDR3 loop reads CASSERTDTQYF. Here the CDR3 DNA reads TGTGCCAGCAGTGAGCGCACAGATACGCAGTATTTT.

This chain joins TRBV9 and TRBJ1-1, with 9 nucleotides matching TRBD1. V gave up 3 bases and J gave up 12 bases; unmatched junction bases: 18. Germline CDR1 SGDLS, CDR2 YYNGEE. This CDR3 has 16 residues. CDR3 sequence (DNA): TGTGCCAGCAGCGCCCATCCGGGACAGGGTCCGGGTCGATCTTTCTTT. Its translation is CASSAHPGQGPGRSFF.

The CDR3 sequence is CASSAYQGRTSYGYTF. The CDR3 DNA sequence: TGCGCCAGCAGCGCGTATCAGGGGCGGACGTCTTATGGCTACACCTTC. The chain recombines TRBV5-1 with TRBJ1-2; the D gene is possibly TRBD1 (6 bases). This CDR3 contains 16 residues. With 4 bases removed from V and 5 bases from J, the gap between germline ends came to 21 bases. CDR1 SGHRS and CDR2 YFSETQ come from the germline V gene.

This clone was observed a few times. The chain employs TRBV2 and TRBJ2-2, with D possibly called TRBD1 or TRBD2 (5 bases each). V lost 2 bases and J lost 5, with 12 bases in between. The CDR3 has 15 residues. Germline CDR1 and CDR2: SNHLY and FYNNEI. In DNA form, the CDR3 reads TGTGCCAGCAGTGAACTCGTGGGGGTTACCGGGGAGCTGTTTTTT. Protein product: CASSELVGVTGELFF.

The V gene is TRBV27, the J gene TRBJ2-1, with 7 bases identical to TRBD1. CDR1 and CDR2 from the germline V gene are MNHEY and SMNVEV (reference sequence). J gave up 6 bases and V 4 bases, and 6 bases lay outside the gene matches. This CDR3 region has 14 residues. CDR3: CASSSGTVSNEQFF. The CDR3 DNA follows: TGTGCCAGCAGTTCAGGGACAGTGAGCAATGAGCAGTTCTTC.

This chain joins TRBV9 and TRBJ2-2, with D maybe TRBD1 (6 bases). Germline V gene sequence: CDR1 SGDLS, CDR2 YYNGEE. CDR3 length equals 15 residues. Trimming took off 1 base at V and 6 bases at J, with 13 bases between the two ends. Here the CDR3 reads CASSVRTGWAGELFF. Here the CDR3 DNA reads TGTGCCAGCAGCGTAAGAACAGGGTGGGCCGGGGAGCTGTTTTTT.

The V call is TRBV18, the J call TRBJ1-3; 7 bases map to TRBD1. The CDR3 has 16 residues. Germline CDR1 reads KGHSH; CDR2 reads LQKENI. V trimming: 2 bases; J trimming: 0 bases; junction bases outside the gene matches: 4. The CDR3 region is CASSPTGDASGNTIYF. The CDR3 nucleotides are TGTGCCAGCTCACCAACAGGGGACGCCTCTGGAAACACCATATATTTT.

As DNA, the CDR3 is TGTGCCAGTAGTATAGATCCTCGGCCCCCAAGACCCCTCCCGGAGGAAGCTTTCTTT. This codes for CASSIDPRPPRPLPEEAFF. The V call is TRBV19, the J call TRBJ1-1, with D unresolved. This CDR3 region has 19 residues. Per germline, CDR1 LNHDA and CDR2 SQIVND (reference sequence). Trimming took 0 bases from V and 8 from J, leaving 28 bases between them.

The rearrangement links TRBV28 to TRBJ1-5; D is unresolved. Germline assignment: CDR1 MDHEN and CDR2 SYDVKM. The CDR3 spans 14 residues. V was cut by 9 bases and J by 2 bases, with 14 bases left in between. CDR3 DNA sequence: TGTGCCAGTTTTCTTGGTAACGGCAATCAGCCCCAGCATTTT. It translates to CASFLGNGNQPQHF.

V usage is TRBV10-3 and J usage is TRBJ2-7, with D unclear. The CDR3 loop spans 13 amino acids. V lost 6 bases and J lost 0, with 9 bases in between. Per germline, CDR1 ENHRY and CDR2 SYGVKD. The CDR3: CAIRGQSSYEQYV. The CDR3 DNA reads TGTGCCATCAGAGGGCAGAGCTCCTACGAGCAGTACGTC.

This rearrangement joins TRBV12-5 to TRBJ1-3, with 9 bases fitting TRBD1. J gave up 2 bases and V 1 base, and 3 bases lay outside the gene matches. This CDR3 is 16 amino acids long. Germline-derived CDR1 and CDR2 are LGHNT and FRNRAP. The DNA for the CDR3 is TGTGCTAGTGGTTTGGCGACAGGGGGACCTGGAAACACCATATATTTT. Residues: CASGLATGGPGNTIYF.

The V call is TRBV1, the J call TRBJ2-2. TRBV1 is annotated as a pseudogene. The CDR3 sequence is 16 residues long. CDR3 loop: CTSSQWGPPFTGELFF. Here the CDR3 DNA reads TGCACCAGCAGCCAGTGGGGACCACCCTTCACCGGGGAGCTGTTTTTT.

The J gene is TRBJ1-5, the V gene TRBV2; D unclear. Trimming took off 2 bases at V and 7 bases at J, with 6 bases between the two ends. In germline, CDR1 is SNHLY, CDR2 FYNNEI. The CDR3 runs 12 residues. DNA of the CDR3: TGTGCCAGCAGTGAACGATCGCAGCCCCAGCATTTT. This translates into CASSERSQPQHF.

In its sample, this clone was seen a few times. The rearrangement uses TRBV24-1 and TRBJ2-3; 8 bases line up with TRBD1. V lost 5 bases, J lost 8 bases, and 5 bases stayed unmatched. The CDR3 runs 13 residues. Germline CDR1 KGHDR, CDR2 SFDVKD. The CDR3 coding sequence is TGTGCCACCAGTGGGACAGGGAAAGTTACGCAGTATTTT. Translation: CATSGTGKVTQYF.

The CDR3 is CASQALRDSGTEAFF. The CDR3 DNA follows: TGTGCCAGCCAAGCCCTTCGGGACAGTGGTACTGAAGCTTTCTTT. The chain couples TRBV6-5 to TRBJ1-1; 7 positions match TRBD1. Unmatched junction bases numbered 14, after V lost 8 bases and J lost 5 bases. CDR3 length: 15 residues. Germline lookup yields CDR1 MNHEY and CDR2 SVGAGI.

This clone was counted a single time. Here the CDR3 reads CASSNQVSGNTIYF. The CDR3 DNA reads TGTGCCAGCAGCAACCAGGTCTCTGGAAACACCATATATTTT. The rearrangement uses TRBV6-5 and TRBJ1-3, with D unresolved. Germline V gene lookup returns CDR1 MNHEY and CDR2 SVGAGI. Trimming took 6 bases from V and 0 from J, leaving 9 bases between them. This CDR3 comprises 14 residues.